This TCR beta chain appears in the sequencing data of a study of early T cells in non-severe SARS-CoV-2 infection. Study-wide background: The input, bulk RNA from unsorted whole blood, was sequenced, and chains were unpaired.

This clonotype appeared a few times. Its antigen is currently unknown. Tagging with unique molecular identifiers was applied to individual cDNA molecules. One entry per CDR3 protein, called by TCRdb with MiXCR from the 5' RACE reads. The sample includes 74,000 or so distinct CDR3 sequences, around 13% of them seen just once. Findings and caveats of the study: Matching with VDJdb favored anti-spike CD8 responses (missing private and CD4 specificities).

Germline V lookup: CDR1 MGHRA, CDR2 YSYEKL. This CDR3 is built from 17 residues. The V end lost 0 bases, the J end lost 0 bases, and 14 bases lay between the germline ends. Material for sequencing was whole blood. The clonotype originates from an adult who was a healthcare worker with PCR-confirmed SARS-CoV-2 infection or an uninfected control (not recorded which). The rearrangement links TRBV4-1 to TRBJ1-2, with D tentatively TRBD1 (5 bases). The DNA of the CDR3 is TGCGCCAGCAGCCAAGATTGGGGGGGACGAGCTAACTATGGCTACACCTTC. This encodes CASSQDWGGRANYGYTF.